Presented here are 5 T cell receptor beta chains from one specimen sequenced in a study of blood T cell repertoires in COVID-19. Data came from immunoSEQ multiplex PCR; TCRdb stores just in-frame clones and leaves some out. The sample holds some 82,000 clones, 81% seen once. The sample comprised peripheral blood. The receptors shown here come from an elderly man with acute or convalescent COVID-19.

This clone came up a few times. V usage is TRBV7-9 and J usage is TRBJ1-4; the D gene is possibly TRBD1 (6 bases). From germline, CDR1 is SEHNR and CDR2 FQNEAQ (reference sequence). The CDR3 has 14 amino acids. Trimming stripped 5 bases from V and 5 bases from J, with 12 bases between. CDR3 nucleotides: TGTGCCAGCAGCAGAAGCGACAGGAATGAAAAACTGTTTTTT. This encodes CASSRSDRNEKLFF.

The J gene is TRBJ2-1, the V gene TRBV19, with 7 positions matching TRBD2. CDR3 length equals 13 residues. The V gene end was trimmed by 6 bases and the J gene end by 5 bases; junction bases not matched to a gene: 4. Germline V gene data show CDR1 as LNHDA and CDR2 as SQIVND (reference sequence). DNA for the CDR3: TGTGCCAGTAGGGCTAGCGGCCACAATGAGCAGTTCTTC. Translated, it gives CASRASGHNEQFF. Complete variable domain (other parts from reference TRBV19 and TRBJ2-1): DGGITQSPKYLFRKEGQNVTLSCEQNLNHDAMYWYRQDPGQGLRLIYYSQIVNDFQKGDIAEGYSVSREKKESFPLTVTSAQKNPTAFYLCASRASGHNEQFFGPGTRLTVL.

The CDR3 DNA reads TGTGCCAGTAGATATCAGGCAGGGGGGCTCTCTGGGGCCAACGTCCTGACTTTC. The encoded protein is CASRYQAGGLSGANVLTF. V and J are TRBV19 and TRBJ2-6; the D gene is possibly TRBD1 (7 bases). The CDR3 length is 18 residues. Trimming pared 6 bases from V and 0 bases from J, leaving 18 bases between. Germline V gives CDR1 LNHDA, CDR2 SQIVND (reference sequence).

This chain links TRBV18 with TRBJ2-3, with D tentatively TRBD2 (7 bases). This CDR3 has 16 amino acids. V was trimmed by 6 bases and J by 0 bases, leaving 16 bases between them. Germline CDR1 KGHSH, CDR2 LQKENI. The CDR3 loop is CASSLGRGASTDTQYF. DNA of the CDR3: TGTGCCAGCTCCCTGGGTCGGGGGGCTAGCACAGATACGCAGTATTTT.

CDR3: CASSRPGTTTDTQYF. CDR3 in DNA: TGCGCCAGCAGCCGTCCCGGGACAACCACAGATACGCAGTATTTT. The J gene is TRBJ2-3, the V gene TRBV4-1, with D possibly being TRBD1 (6 bases). The germline V and J ends were trimmed by 4 bases and 2 bases, with 13 bases remaining between them. Germline CDR1 and CDR2: MGHRA and YSYEKL. The CDR3 runs 15 residues.